Shown below are 27 T cell receptor beta chains from a single sample sequenced in a study of shared clonotypes between healthy human individuals. The method was immunoSEQ multiplex PCR; TCRdb's version includes in-frame clones alone and lacks a portion of them. The sample consists of approximately 1,500,000 clones, 96% of them appearing once. Sequencing was performed on naive CD4+ T cells sorted from blood. Subset here: CD45RA+ positively selected. These receptors originate from a man under 40 in good health.

The CDR3 loop is CASSPPSSQTYEQYF. CDR3 sequence (DNA): TGTGCCAGCTCACCACCTTCCTCGCAGACCTACGAGCAGTACTTC. V is TRBV18 and J is TRBJ2-7; D remains ambiguous. This CDR3 has 15 amino acids. Between the trimmed V and J ends, which lost 0 bases and 2 bases, there was a span of 11 bases. The germline CDR1 and CDR2 sequences are KGHSH and LQKENI.

J is TRBJ2-7 and V is TRBV7-2; 8 bases fit TRBD2. The germline V gene has CDR1 SGHTA and CDR2 FQGNSA. This CDR3 comprises 15 residues. The V and J ends lost 1 base and 1 base, in that order; junction bases with no gene match: 3. CDR3 residues: CASSLVASGSYEQYF. The CDR3 nucleotides read TGTGCCAGCAGCTTAGTGGCTAGCGGGTCCTACGAGCAGTACTTC.

The genes are TRBV11-3 and TRBJ2-1; D may be TRBD1 (5 bases). The CDR3 has 17 amino acids. The ends were cut back, 1 base at V and 5 bases at J, with 18 bases in the middle. From germline, CDR1 is SGHNT and CDR2 YENEEA. This CDR3 is CASSLGQGHSKDNEQFF. The CDR3 coding sequence is TGTGCCAGCAGCTTAGGTCAGGGCCACAGTAAGGACAATGAGCAGTTCTTC. Drawing the rest from reference TRBV11-3 and TRBJ2-1, the complete variable domain is EAGVVQSPRYKIIEKKQPVAFWCNPISGHNTLYWYLQNLGQGPELLIRYENEEAVDDSQLPKDRFSAERLKGVDSTLKIQPAELGDSAVYLCASSLGQGHSKDNEQFFGPGTRLTVL.

CDR3 residues: CASSEVGLEKLFF. The DNA for the CDR3 is TGTGCCAGCAGTGAAGTGGGCCTGGAAAAACTGTTTTTT. The chain carries TRBV25-1 and TRBJ1-4; no clear D. Germline CDR1 reads MGHDK; CDR2 reads SYGVNS. V gave up 2 bases and J gave up 8 bases, with 9 bases separating them. The length of the CDR3 is 13 residues.

Remarks on this clone: Within the sample, other DNA sequences also encode this same CDR3. V and J are TRBV5-1 and TRBJ1-3; weak D call: TRBD1 (5 bases). Germline lookup yields CDR1 SGHRS and CDR2 YFSETQ. The CDR3 has 13 residues. Deletions cut 4 bases from V and 1 base from J, with 6 bases between. DNA of the CDR3: TGCGCCAGCAGCGCAGGGTCTGGAAACACCATATATTTT. Translation: CASSAGSGNTIYF.

This rearrangement joins TRBV7-2 to TRBJ1-1; D ambiguous. The CDR3 sequence is 17 residues long. The V gene lost 1 base and the J gene lost 4 bases, with 19 bases spanning the gap. Germline CDR1 reads SGHTA; CDR2 reads FQGNSA. CDR3 sequence reads: CASSLVRSGLLSTEAFF. For the CDR3, the DNA is TGTGCCAGCAGCTTAGTCAGGAGTGGGTTGTTGAGCACTGAAGCTTTCTTT.

The V call is TRBV6-5, the J call TRBJ2-2; the match to TRBD2 covers 8 bases. CDR3 length: 15 amino acids. The V segment lost 8 bases and the J segment 3 bases; nucleotides outside the gene matches: 8. Germline CDR1 and CDR2: MNHEY and SVGAGI. The CDR3 region has the DNA TGTGCCAGCCGAGAGCGGGAGCTTGACACCGGGGAGCTGTTTTTT. Encoded protein: CASRERELDTGELFF.

The gene calls are TRBV28 and TRBJ2-6; maybe TRBD1 (6 bases). Trimming shortened V by 1 base and J by 0 bases, and 13 bases separated the two germline ends. Looked up from germline, CDR1 is MDHEN and CDR2 is SYDVKM. CDR3 length: 18 residues. CDR3 coding DNA: TGTGCCAGCAGTTTATCCGACAGGCTAATCTCTGGGGCCAACGTCCTGACTTTC. Its protein is CASSLSDRLISGANVLTF.

The V gene is TRBV27, the J gene TRBJ2-7; D not certain. CDR1 is MNHEY and CDR2 is SMNVEV in the germline V gene (reference sequence). V lost 2 bases and J lost 4, with 12 bases in between. The length of the CDR3 is 14 residues. The CDR3 is CASSLLGVPYEQYF. In DNA form, the CDR3 reads TGTGCCAGCAGTTTACTTGGGGTCCCGTACGAGCAGTACTTC.

The rearrangement links TRBV6-1 to TRBJ1-5; D call uncertain. The germline CDR1 and CDR2 sequences are MNHNS and SASEGT. V lost 7 bases and J 7 bases, leaving 14 bases between the germline ends. The CDR3 is 13 residues long. The CDR3 nucleotides are TGTGCCAGCACCGCGGTGAACCTACAGCCCCAGCATTTT. It yields the protein CASTAVNLQPQHF.

This chain joins TRBV11-2 and TRBJ2-3; the D call may be TRBD1 or TRBD2 (6 bases each). Trimming took off 5 bases at V and 4 bases at J, with 16 bases between the two ends. In germline, CDR1 is SGHAT, CDR2 FQNNGV. The CDR3 consists of 15 residues. The CDR3 spells CASSPRRGGPDTQYF. The CDR3 bases are TGTGCCAGCAGCCCCCGCAGAGGGGGGCCAGATACGCAGTATTTT. The whole variable domain, filled in from reference TRBV11-2 and TRBJ2-3, reads EAGVAQSPRYKIIEKRQSVAFWCNPISGHATLYWYQQILGQGPKLLIQFQNNGVVDDSQLPKDRFSAERLKGVDSTLKIQPAKLEDSAVYLCASSPRRGGPDTQYFGPGTRLTVL.

The chain joins TRBV18 to TRBJ2-1; 10 bases align to TRBD2. The V segment lost 5 bases and the J segment 7 bases; nucleotides outside the gene matches: 14. This CDR3 is 17 amino acids long. Germline CDR1 reads KGHSH; CDR2 reads LQKENI. The CDR3 loop reads CASSFGVVAGGQNEQFF. DNA for the CDR3: TGTGCCAGCTCATTTGGAGTGGTAGCGGGAGGCCAGAATGAGCAGTTCTTC.

The V gene is TRBV19, the J gene TRBJ2-7; 9 nucleotides match TRBD2. V trimming: 8 bases; J trimming: 3 bases; junction bases outside the gene matches: 8. The CDR3 is 14 amino acids. CDR1 and CDR2 from the germline V gene are LNHDA and SQIVND (reference sequence). The CDR3 sequence is CASRKTSGLYEQYF. The CDR3 bases are TGTGCCAGTCGAAAGACTAGCGGACTCTACGAGCAGTACTTC.

V usage is TRBV4-3 and J usage is TRBJ2-2; 14 positions match TRBD2. Unmatched junction bases numbered 18, after V lost 3 bases and J lost 6 bases. Germline values: CDR1 LGHNA, CDR2 YSLEER. This CDR3 contains 21 residues. The CDR3 loop is CASSQGPLGTSGSYVPGELFF. The CDR3 DNA reads as TGCGCCAGCAGCCAGGGTCCCTTAGGGACTAGCGGGAGTTATGTGCCCGGGGAGCTGTTTTTT.

The rearrangement joins TRBV29-1 to TRBJ1-1, with D maybe TRBD1 (6 bases). V was cut by 5 bases and J by 3 bases, with 13 bases left in between. The CDR3 sequence is 13 residues long. CDR1 and CDR2 (germline): SQVTM, ANQGSEA. The CDR3 nucleotides read TGCAGCGTTTCCAGGGACAAGGACACTGAAGCTTTCTTT. Translated, it gives CSVSRDKDTEAFF. Full variable domain (outside the CDR3, taken from reference TRBV29-1 and TRBJ1-1): SAVISQKPSRDICQRGTSLTIQCQVDSQVTMMFWYRQQPGQSLTLIATANQGSEATYESGFVIDKFPISRPNLTFSTLTVSNMSPEDSSIYLCSVSRDKDTEAFFGQGTRLTVV.

Notes on this clone: This sample includes further DNA sequences coding for the same CDR3. J is TRBJ2-3 and V is TRBV5-1; D not certain. The germline V gene encodes CDR1 SGHRS and CDR2 YFSETQ. This CDR3 comprises 13 residues. V was trimmed by 4 bases and J by 0 bases, leaving 6 bases between them. CDR3 loop: CASSPTSTDTQYF. CDR3 bases: TGCGCCAGCAGCCCCACTAGCACAGATACGCAGTATTTT.

This chain uses TRBV2 with TRBJ1-2; 10 bases are a match to TRBD1. This CDR3 is 15 amino acids long. V lost 4 bases to trimming and J lost 5 bases; unmatched junction nucleotides: 7. In germline, CDR1 is SNHLY, CDR2 FYNNEI. The CDR3 protein is CASSGDRGSGYGYTF. CDR3 DNA sequence: TGTGCCAGCAGTGGGGACAGGGGTTCTGGGTATGGCTACACCTTC. The variable domain in full, with the rest retrieved from reference TRBV2 and TRBJ1-2, is EPEVTQTPSHQVTQMGQEVILRCVPISNHLYFYWYRQILGQKVEFLVSFYNNEISEKSEIFDDQFSVERPDGSNFTLKIRSTKLEDSAMYFCASSGDRGSGYGYTFGSGTRLTVV.

Notes on this clone: Different DNA sequences within this sample yield the same CDR3. This CDR3 is CASRRGVTDTQYF. The CDR3 nucleotides are TGTGCCAGCAGGCGGGGTGTAACAGATACGCAGTATTTT. J is TRBJ2-3 and V is TRBV2; D may be TRBD2 (6 bases). The V and J ends lost 6 bases and 3 bases respectively, with 10 bases between them. This CDR3 has 13 residues. In germline, CDR1 is SNHLY, CDR2 FYNNEI.

This chain uses TRBV5-1 with TRBJ1-5; TRBD1 might be the D (5 bases). Germline-derived CDR1 and CDR2 are SGHRS and YFSETQ. This CDR3 spans 15 amino acids. The V and J ends lost 0 bases and 3 bases respectively, with 10 bases between them. CDR3 residues: CASSLADSYNQPQHF. In nucleotides, the CDR3 is TGCGCCAGCAGCTTGGCCGACAGTTACAATCAGCCCCAGCATTTT.

V is TRBV2 and J is TRBJ1-1, with D uncertain. The CDR3 runs to 12 residues. V lost 4 bases, J lost 7 bases, and 10 bases lay in between. Per the germline V gene, CDR1 is SNHLY and CDR2 is FYNNEI. CDR3 nucleotides: TGTGCCAGCAGTGTTCCCGGGATTGAAGCTTTCTTT. This translates into CASSVPGIEAFF.

This rearrangement joins TRBV18 to TRBJ2-3, with D possibly matching TRBD1 (5 bases). This CDR3 contains 16 residues. V lost 1 base to trimming and J lost 7 bases, with 18 bases between them. Per germline, CDR1 KGHSH and CDR2 LQKENI. The CDR3 loop reads CASSPRVGTRVHTQYF. The CDR3 DNA reads as TGTGCCAGCTCACCACGCGTGGGAACCAGGGTACATACGCAGTATTTT.

This chain connects TRBV5-4 to TRBJ2-1; TRBD2 is a possible D gene (5 bases). Trimming removed 0 bases at V and 4 bases at J, with 11 bases between. The CDR3 is 15 residues long. Germline V gives CDR1 SGHNT, CDR2 YYREEE (reference sequence). CDR3 sequence reads: CASSLALAPYNEQFF. In nucleotides, the CDR3 is TGTGCCAGCAGCTTGGCCCTAGCTCCTTACAATGAGCAGTTCTTC.

The chain carries TRBV5-1 and TRBJ2-1; TRBD2 aligns across 9 bases. The CDR3 sequence is 16 residues long. The V gene end was trimmed by 4 bases and the J gene end by 1 base; junction bases not matched to a gene: 6. CDR1 and CDR2 (germline): SGHRS, YFSETQ. The CDR3 protein is CASSDLAGGSYNEQFF. DNA for the CDR3: TGCGCCAGCAGCGACCTGGCGGGAGGGTCCTACAATGAGCAGTTCTTC.

On this clone: The DNA is left out, because the CDR3 cannot be placed on it with certainty; the CDR3 is given as TCRdb lists it. The chain uses TRBV27 and TRBJ1-1. The CDR3 is 15 residues long, counting both termini. Germline V gene sequence: CDR1 MNHEY, CDR2 SMNVEV (reference sequence). The CDR3 sequence: CASSFLEKLNTEAFF.

The gene calls are TRBV27 and TRBJ2-3; tentative D call: TRBD2 (6 bases). The ends were cut back, 5 bases at V and 0 bases at J, with 9 bases in the middle. Germline V CDR1 and CDR2: MNHEY, SMNVEV (reference sequence). CDR3 size: 14 residues. Here the CDR3 reads CASSPLASTDTQYF. Here the CDR3 DNA reads TGTGCCAGCAGTCCCCTAGCGAGCACAGATACGCAGTATTTT.

The rearrangement links TRBV5-1 to TRBJ2-3; D ambiguous. V was trimmed by 2 bases and J by 2 bases, leaving 15 bases between them. Germline V gene data show CDR1 as SGHRS and CDR2 as YFSETQ. The CDR3 is 16 residues long. The CDR3 loop reads CASSFGLRTITDTQYF. The CDR3 DNA follows: TGCGCCAGCAGCTTTGGGCTACGTACGATCACAGATACGCAGTATTTT. Full variable domain (remainder filled in from reference TRBV5-1 and TRBJ2-3): KAGVTQTPRYLIKTRGQQVTLSCSPISGHRSVSWYQQTPGQGLQFLFEYFSETQRNKGNFPGRFSGRQFSNSRSEMNVSTLELGDSALYLCASSFGLRTITDTQYFGPGTRLTVL.

The table lists this clone with a count of one. The J gene is TRBJ2-7, the V gene TRBV5-1; 14 nucleotides match TRBD2. The CDR3 extends over 18 amino acids. V lost 0 bases and J lost 2; bases outside the gene matches: 7. Germline lookup yields CDR1 SGHRS and CDR2 YFSETQ. DNA for the CDR3: TGCGCCAGCAGCTTGGTGGGACTAGCGGGAGCCACCGCCTACGAGCAGTACTTC. It encodes CASSLVGLAGATAYEQYF.